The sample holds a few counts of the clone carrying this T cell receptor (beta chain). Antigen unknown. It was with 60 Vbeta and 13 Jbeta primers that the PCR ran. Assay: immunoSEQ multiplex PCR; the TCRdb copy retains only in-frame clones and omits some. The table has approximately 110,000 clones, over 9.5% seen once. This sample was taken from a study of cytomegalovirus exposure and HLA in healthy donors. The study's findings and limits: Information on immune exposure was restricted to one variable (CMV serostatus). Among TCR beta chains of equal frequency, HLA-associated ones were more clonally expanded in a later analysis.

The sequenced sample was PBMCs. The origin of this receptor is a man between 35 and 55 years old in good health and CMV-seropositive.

CDR3 DNA: TGTGCCAGCAGCTCAGGACATAAGAACACTGAAGCTTTCTTT. Translating it yields CASSSGHKNTEAFF. V is TRBV6-5 and J is TRBJ1-1, with D tentatively TRBD1 (5 bases). Germline V gives CDR1 MNHEY, CDR2 SVGAGI. The CDR3 loop spans 14 amino acids. Trimming took off 6 bases at V and 1 base at J, with 12 bases between the two ends.